This T cell receptor beta chain was captured in a study of PD-L1 blockade in urothelial cancer. Clones were read by immunoSEQ multiplex PCR, and TCRdb kept only the in-frame ones, dropping some. The sample holds tens of thousands of clones; almost 85% are singletons and the top ten take 4% to 5%. This CDR3 contains 16 residues. From germline, CDR1 is KGHSH and CDR2 LQKENI. The trim removed 3 bases at V and 0 bases at J, leaving 7 bases unmatched. Study outcomes and limitations: Sub-median blood TCR clonality before treatment predicted longer survival.

Remarks on this clone: No antigen is known for it.

Source: PBMCs, taken around atezolizumab (anti-PD-L1) treatment. The sequence was obtained from a man in his 70s with urothelial cancer. V gene TRBV18 combines with J gene TRBJ1-2, with TRBD1 matching 7 bases. CDR3 sequence reads: CASSPTGTEPNYGYTF. CDR3 in DNA: TGTGCCAGCTCACCGACCGGGACAGAGCCTAACTATGGCTACACCTTC.